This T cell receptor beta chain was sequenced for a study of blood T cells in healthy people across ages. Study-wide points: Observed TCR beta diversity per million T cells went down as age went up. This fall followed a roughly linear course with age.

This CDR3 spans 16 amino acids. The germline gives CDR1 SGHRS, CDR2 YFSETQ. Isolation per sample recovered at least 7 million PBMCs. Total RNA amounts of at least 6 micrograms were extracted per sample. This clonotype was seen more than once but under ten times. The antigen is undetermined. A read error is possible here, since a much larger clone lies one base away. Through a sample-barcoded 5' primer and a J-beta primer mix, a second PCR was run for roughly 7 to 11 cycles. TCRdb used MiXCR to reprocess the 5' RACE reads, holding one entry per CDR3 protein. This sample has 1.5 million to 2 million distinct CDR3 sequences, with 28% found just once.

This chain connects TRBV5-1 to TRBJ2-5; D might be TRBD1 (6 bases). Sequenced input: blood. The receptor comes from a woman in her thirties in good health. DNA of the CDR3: TGCGCCAGCATCTTGACCGTCACAGGGAGTGTGGAGACCCAGTACTTC. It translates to CASILTVTGSVETQYF.